What follows describes a single T cell receptor (beta chain). The protocol was immunoSEQ multiplex PCR, while the TCRdb copy is restricted to in-frame clones and leaves out a portion. The data contain about 120,000 clones, 84% of them singletons. This sample was included in a study of T cell responses to AZD1222 COVID-19 vaccine. V lost 2 bases and J 5 bases, leaving 11 bases between the germline ends. Per germline, CDR1 SGHAT and CDR2 FQNNGV. The CDR3 has 14 residues. The V and J genes are TRBV11-2 and TRBJ2-3, with D maybe TRBD2 (5 bases). Specimen: peripheral blood, collected on day 0 of AZD1222 vaccination. This TCR came from an adult in good health. The CDR3 DNA follows: TGTGCCAGCAGCTTATTTCTCGGAGGAGATACGCAGTATTTT. It yields the protein CASSLFLGGDTQYF. The full variable domain, rest sourced from reference TRBV11-2 and TRBJ2-3, is EAGVAQSPRYKIIEKRQSVAFWCNPISGHATLYWYQQILGQGPKLLIQFQNNGVVDDSQLPKDRFSAERLKGVDSTLKIQPAKLEDSAVYLCASSLFLGGDTQYFGPGTRLTVL.